These 20 T cell receptor beta chains originate from one sample sequenced in a study of regulatory T cells in long-lasting Graves disease. Noted time point: newly diagnosed GD, antithyroid drugs for less than 3 months. PBMC RNA served as the TCR library source. Building the TCR beta libraries relied on iRepertoire HTBI primers, and CDR3 regions underwent Arm-PCR. TCRdb analysed the multiplex PCR reads with MiXCR anew, one entry per CDR3 protein. The sample has approximately 390,000 distinct CDR3 sequences, about 16% seen once. In addition, the sample was reused for a study of T cells in Graves' hyperthyroidism and ophthalmopathy.

The sequencing used peripheral blood mononuclear cells (PBMCs), collected at new diagnosis, from a patient treated with antithyroid drugs. Source of these receptors: a young woman with Graves disease.

The table lists this clonotype with a few counts. Possible read error: a much larger clone is one base away. The rearrangement links TRBV5-1 to TRBJ1-1; D perhaps matches TRBD1 (6 bases). Germline CDR1 reads SGHRS; CDR2 reads YFSETQ. CDR3 length: 14 residues. CDR3 DNA: TGCGTCAGCAGCTCACAGGGTGCGGCCACTGAAGCTTTCTTT. Translating it yields CVSSSQGAATEAFF.

This clonotype was seen a few times. V usage is TRBV2 and J usage is TRBJ1-4; TRBD1 is a possible D gene (6 bases). The V gene lost 8 bases and the J gene lost 2 bases, with 9 bases spanning the gap. From germline, CDR1 is SNHLY and CDR2 FYNNEI. This CDR3 has 13 amino acids. This chain's CDR3 is CASGGATNEKLFF. CDR3 nucleotide sequence: TGTGCCAGCGGGGGGGCTACTAATGAAAAACTGTTTTTT.

This clonotype has at least ten counts. The chain has TRBV3-1 and TRBJ2-3; 8 bases agree with TRBD2. Germline CDR1 reads LGHDT; CDR2 reads YNNKEL (reference sequence). Trimming at V came to 0 bases and at J to 2 bases, leaving 13 bases not matched to a gene. This CDR3 has 19 amino acids. The CDR3 protein is CASSQDGAGESAITDTQYF. The CDR3 DNA reads TGTGCCAGCAGCCAAGATGGAGCGGGGGAATCGGCTATCACAGATACGCAGTATTTT.

The rearrangement joins TRBV10-2 to TRBJ1-1, with D perhaps TRBD1 (6 bases). CDR3 length: 13 residues. The V gene lost 6 bases and the J gene lost 7 bases, with 15 bases spanning the gap. Germline CDR1 WSHSY, CDR2 SAAADI. The CDR3 spells CASSRTGRNEAFF. CDR3 nucleotide sequence: TGCGCCAGCAGCCGCACAGGGCGCAATGAAGCTTTCTTT.

This clonotype came up many times. The V call is TRBV6-1, the J call TRBJ1-2; TRBD1 agrees at 9 bases. Germline V gives CDR1 MNHNS, CDR2 SASEGT. V lost 2 bases, J lost 5 bases, and 6 bases stayed unmatched. The CDR3 covers 15 residues. CDR3 residues: CASSEQQGALYGYTF. CDR3 nucleotides: TGTGCCAGCAGTGAACAACAGGGGGCCCTATATGGCTACACCTTC.

The CDR3 region has the DNA TGTGCCAGCAGCTTAGACCAGAGCTCCTACAATGAGCAGTTCTTC. Residues: CASSLDQSSYNEQFF. The rearrangement joins TRBV7-6 to TRBJ2-1; D remains unclear. The V and J ends lost 1 base and 0 bases respectively, with 7 bases between them. The CDR3 contains 15 residues. Germline-derived CDR1 and CDR2 are SGHVS and FNYEAQ.

This clonotype occurred many times. The CDR3 reads CASSYLRGNEQFF. In nucleotides, the CDR3 is TGTGCCAGCAGTTACTTGAGGGGAAATGAGCAGTTCTTC. This rearrangement joins TRBV6-5 to TRBJ2-1; D may be TRBD1 or TRBD2 (5 bases each). V was trimmed by 1 base and J by 7 bases, leaving 8 bases between them. Germline-derived CDR1 and CDR2 are MNHEY and SVGAGI. CDR3 length: 13 amino acids.

This clonotype showed up just a few times. The rearrangement joins TRBV19 to TRBJ1-1, with a weak D call TRBD1 (5 bases). Germline V gene sequence: CDR1 LNHDA, CDR2 SQIVND (reference sequence). The length of the CDR3 is 15 residues. Trimming shortened V by 1 base and J by 5 bases, and 14 bases separated the two germline ends. CDR3: CASSIGWTGGTEAFF. The CDR3 DNA sequence: TGTGCCAGTAGTATAGGATGGACCGGGGGGACTGAAGCTTTCTTT.

Ten or more counts support this clonotype. The chain recombines TRBV4-2 with TRBJ2-5, with D perhaps given as TRBD1 or TRBD2 (5 bases each). With 1 base removed from V and 3 bases from J, the gap between germline ends came to 9 bases. CDR3 length: 14 residues. Germline assignment: CDR1 LGHNA and CDR2 YNFKEQ. The CDR3 nucleotides read TGTGCCAGCAGCCAAGGAGGGGCAGAAGAGACCCAGTACTTC. Its translation: CASSQGGAEETQYF.

The rearrangement joins TRBV3-1 to TRBJ2-3; D possibly corresponds to TRBD2 (6 bases). The CDR3 runs 16 residues. In germline, CDR1 is LGHDT, CDR2 YNNKEL (reference sequence). The V end was cut by 4 bases, the J end by 2 bases, with 16 bases between. CDR3 sequence reads: CASSRQGLPNTDTQYF. For the CDR3, the DNA is TGTGCCAGCAGCCGCCAGGGACTCCCGAACACAGATACGCAGTATTTT.

This clonotype was seen only a few times. This chain joins TRBV13 and TRBJ2-5; D unresolved. There are 14 residues in the CDR3. Germline V CDR1 and CDR2: PRHDT, FYEKMQ (reference sequence). V was pared by 2 bases and J by 1 base, with 8 bases between. The CDR3 DNA follows: TGTGCCAGCAGCTTATTGCCTAGCCAAGAGACCCAGTACTTC. It yields the protein CASSLLPSQETQYF. The complete variable domain, with remaining parts taken from reference TRBV13 and TRBJ2-5, reads AAGVIQSPRHLIKEKRETATLKCYPIPRHDTVYWYQQGPGQDPQFLISFYEKMQSDKGSIPDRFSAQQFSDYHSELNMSSLELGDSALYFCASSLLPSQETQYFGPGTRLLVL.

This clonotype was detected ten times or more. This sequence joins TRBV7-9 and TRBJ2-5; D unresolved. Germline V gene data show CDR1 as SEHNR and CDR2 as FQNEAQ (reference sequence). The CDR3 consists of 16 residues. V dropped 5 bases and J dropped 0 bases, with 16 bases sitting between them. The CDR3 loop is CASSPAGRQHQETQYF. The CDR3 DNA reads TGTGCCAGCAGCCCGGCCGGACGGCAGCACCAAGAGACCCAGTACTTC.

This clonotype was counted ten times or more. The rearrangement joins TRBV30 to TRBJ2-1, with D possibly TRBD1 on 6 matching bases. CDR1 GTSNPN and CDR2 SVGIG come from the germline V gene (reference sequence). The CDR3 has 12 residues. V was shortened by 2 bases and J by 7 bases, with 9 bases between the two germline ends. The CDR3 nucleotides are TGTGCCTGGAGTAGTAGGGGGAATGAGCAGTTCTTC. Its translation is CAWSSRGNEQFF.

This clonotype was counted ten times or more. The rearrangement uses TRBV5-1 and TRBJ2-1; 7 nucleotides align to TRBD1. This CDR3 is 16 amino acids long. Germline CDR1 SGHRS, CDR2 YFSETQ. J lost 4 bases, V lost 6 bases, and 13 bases had no gene match. The CDR3 loop reads CASKLGGLTVYNEQFF. CDR3 DNA: TGCGCCAGCAAGCTAGGGGGCCTTACTGTTTACAATGAGCAGTTCTTC.

This clonotype was seen repeatedly, ten times or more. The chain carries TRBV6-1 and TRBJ2-5; 16 bases map to TRBD2. Looked up from germline, CDR1 is MNHNS and CDR2 is SASEGT. The CDR3 totals 16 residues. The ends lost 6 bases at V and 5 bases at J; junction bases unmatched: 6. The CDR3 here is CASSPGLAGGLETQYF. CDR3 bases: TGTGCCAGCAGCCCGGGACTAGCGGGAGGGCTGGAGACCCAGTACTTC.

The sample holds many counts of this clonotype. The CDR3 DNA reads TGTGCCAGTACCCTTGTCCCGGGACAGGGAACGAACACTGAAGCTTTCTTT. Translation: CASTLVPGQGTNTEAFF. The genes are TRBV19 and TRBJ1-1; TRBD1 aligns across 9 bases. Germline lookup yields CDR1 LNHDA and CDR2 SQIVND (reference sequence). The CDR3 runs to 17 residues. Trimming removed 7 bases from V and 1 base from J; junction bases left unmatched: 13.

On this clonotype itself: A much larger clone sits a single nucleotide away, making a read error possible. The chain uses TRBV5-1 and TRBJ2-1, with TRBD1 matching 8 bases. Germline assignment: CDR1 SGHRS and CDR2 YFSETQ. The CDR3 covers 14 residues. Trimming took 4 bases from V and 8 from J; bases not matched to a gene: 8. The CDR3 DNA is TGCGCCAGCAGCCCAAGGACAGGGCACGATGAGCAGTTCTTC. It specifies CASSPRTGHDEQFF.

In this sample, this clonotype turned up many times. The rearrangement uses TRBV5-1 and TRBJ2-3, with 7 nucleotides matching TRBD2. CDR1 and CDR2 (germline): SGHRS, YFSETQ. The CDR3 has 16 residues. Trimming cost V 4 bases and J 4 bases; bases outside gene matches: 12. The CDR3 reads CASSMDGGGRADTQYF. Written as DNA, the CDR3 is TGCGCCAGCAGCATGGATGGGGGAGGGCGCGCAGATACGCAGTATTTT.

CDR3 DNA sequence: TGTGCCAGCAGTTTAAATGGGGCCGCGGCCGAGCAGTACTTC. It specifies CASSLNGAAAEQYF. The rearrangement uses TRBV12-3 or TRBV12-4 and TRBJ2-7; maybe TRBD1 (5 bases). Between the trimmed V and J ends, which lost 2 bases and 6 bases, there was a span of 14 bases. The CDR3 totals 14 residues.

This clonotype was counted at least ten times. The chain employs TRBV2 and TRBJ2-1; TRBD1 aligns across 9 bases. The germline gives CDR1 SNHLY, CDR2 FYNNEI. CDR3 size: 14 residues. The junction had 12 bases not matched to a gene; V was cut back by 9 bases and J by 9 bases. Here the CDR3 DNA reads TGTGCCAGTGCCCCGGGACAGGGATTCGGTGAGCAGTTCTTC. Protein: CASAPGQGFGEQFF.